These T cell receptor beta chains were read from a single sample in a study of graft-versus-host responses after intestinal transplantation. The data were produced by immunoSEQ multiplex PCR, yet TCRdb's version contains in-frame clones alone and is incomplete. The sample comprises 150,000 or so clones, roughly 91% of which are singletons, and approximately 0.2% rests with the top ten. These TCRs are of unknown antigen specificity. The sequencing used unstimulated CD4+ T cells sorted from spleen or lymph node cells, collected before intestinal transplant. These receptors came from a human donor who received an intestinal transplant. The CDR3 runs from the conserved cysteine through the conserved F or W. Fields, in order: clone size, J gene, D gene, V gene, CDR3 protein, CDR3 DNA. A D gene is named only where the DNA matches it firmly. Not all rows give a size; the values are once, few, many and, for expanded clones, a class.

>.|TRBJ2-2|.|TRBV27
CASNRINGGELFF
TGTGCCAGCAATAGGATAAACGGGGGGGAGCTGTTTTTT
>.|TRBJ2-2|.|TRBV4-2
CASSQAIAANTGELFF
TGTGCCAGCAGCCAAGCTATAGCGGCTAACACCGGGGAGCTGTTTTTT
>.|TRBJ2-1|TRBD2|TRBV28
CASSRGRAATRIAFF
TGTGCCAGCAGTAGAGGGAGGGCCGCCACACGAATCGCGTTCTTC
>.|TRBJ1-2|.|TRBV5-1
CASSLAAREYGYTF
TGCGCCAGCAGCTTGGCCGCCAGGGAATATGGCTACACCTTC
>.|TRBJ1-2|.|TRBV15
CATSRDFGDGYTF
TGTGCCACCAGCAGAGATTTCGGCGATGGCTACACCTTC
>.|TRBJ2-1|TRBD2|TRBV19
CASSIEGLADNEQFF
TGTGCCAGTAGTATAGAGGGACTAGCGGACAATGAGCAGTTCTTC
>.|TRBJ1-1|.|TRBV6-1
CASSEPLNTEAFF
TGTGCCAGCAGTGAACCTCTGAACACTGAAGCTTTCTTT
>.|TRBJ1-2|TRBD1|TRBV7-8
CASSFGRDRGDYGYTF
TGTGCCAGCAGCTTCGGCCGGGACAGGGGAGACTATGGCTACACCTTC
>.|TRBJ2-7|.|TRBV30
CAWRPPGASYEQYF
TGTGCCTGGAGACCTCCGGGAGCCTCCTACGAGCAGTACTTC
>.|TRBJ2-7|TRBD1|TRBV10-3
CATGDSSSPAYEQYF
TGTGCCACTGGGGACAGTTCGAGTCCTGCCTACGAGCAGTACTTC
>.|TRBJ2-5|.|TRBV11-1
CASTNSWEKQETQYF
TGTGCCAGCACCAACTCGTGGGAAAAACAAGAGACCCAGTACTTC
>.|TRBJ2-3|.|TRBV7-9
CASSLPSAADTQYF
TGTGCCAGCAGCTTACCTAGCGCGGCAGATACGCAGTATTTT
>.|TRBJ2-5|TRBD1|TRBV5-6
CASSFPTGDQETQYF
TGTGCCAGCAGCTTTCCGACAGGGGACCAAGAGACCCAGTACTTC
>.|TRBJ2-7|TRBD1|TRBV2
CASFGQGGYEQYF
TGTGCCAGCTTCGGACAGGGAGGATACGAGCAGTACTTC
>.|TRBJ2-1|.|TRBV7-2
CASSPLGGNYNEQFF
TGTGCCAGCAGTCCCTTAGGCGGAAACTACAATGAGCAGTTCTTC
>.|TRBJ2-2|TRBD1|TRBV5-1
CASSLAGQGTAGELFF
TGCGCCAGCAGCTTGGCGGGACAGGGAACGGCCGGGGAGCTGTTTTTT
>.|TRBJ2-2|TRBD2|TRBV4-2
CASSQEYGRATGELFF
TGTGCCAGCAGCCAAGAATACGGGAGGGCCACCGGGGAGCTGTTTTTT
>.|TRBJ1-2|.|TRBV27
CASSSQRDANYGYTF
TGTGCCAGCAGTTCTCAGAGGGATGCTAACTATGGCTACACCTTC
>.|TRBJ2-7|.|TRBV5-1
CASSFPGLGVGAQYF
TGCGCCAGCAGCTTTCCGGGACTTGGGGTTGGTGCGCAGTACTTC
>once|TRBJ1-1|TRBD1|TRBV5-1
CASSQGDLRNTEAFF
TGCGCCAGCAGCCAGGGGGACTTGAGGAACACTGAAGCTTTCTTT
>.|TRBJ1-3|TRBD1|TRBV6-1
CASRDRAGNTIYF
TGTGCCAGCAGGGACAGGGCTGGAAACACCATATATTTT
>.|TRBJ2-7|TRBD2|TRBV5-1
CASSLRLAGYSYEQYF
TGCGCCAGCAGCTTGAGACTAGCGGGCTACTCCTACGAGCAGTACTTC
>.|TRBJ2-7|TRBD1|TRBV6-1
CASDRDSPYEQYF
TGTGCCAGCGACCGGGACAGCCCCTACGAGCAGTACTTC
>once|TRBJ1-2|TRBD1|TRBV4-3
CASSREGASYGYTF
TGCGCCAGCAGCCGGGAGGGGGCCAGCTATGGCTACACCTTC
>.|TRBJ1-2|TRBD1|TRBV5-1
CASSLTTGGYGYTF
TGCGCCAGCAGCTTAACAACAGGGGGATACGGCTACACCTTC
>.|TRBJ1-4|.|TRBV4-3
CASSQLRNHAEKLFF
TGCGCCAGCAGTCAGCTGAGAAATCACGCGGAAAAACTGTTTTTT
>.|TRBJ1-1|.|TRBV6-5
CASSYFFRGSTEAFF
TGTGCCAGCAGTTACTTTTTCCGGGGGAGTACTGAAGCTTTCTTT
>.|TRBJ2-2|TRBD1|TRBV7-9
CAGGQVAGELFF
TGTGCCGGTGGACAGGTGGCCGGGGAGCTGTTTTTT
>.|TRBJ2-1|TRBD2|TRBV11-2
CASSRPGLAGYNEQFF
TGTGCCAGCAGCCGCCCGGGACTAGCGGGATACAATGAGCAGTTCTTC
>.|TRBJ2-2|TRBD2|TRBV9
CASSVLAGEVGELFF
TGTGCCAGCAGCGTACTAGCGGGAGAAGTCGGGGAGCTGTTTTTT
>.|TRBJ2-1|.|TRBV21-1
CASSTLAGGPSRCVF
TGTGCCAGCAGCACACTAGCGGGAGGGCCGAGTCGATGCGTCTTC
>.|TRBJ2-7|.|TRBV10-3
CAISEGAGSEQYF
TGTGCCATCAGTGAGGGGGCGGGATCCGAGCAGTACTTC
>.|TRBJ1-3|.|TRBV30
CAWSASKGSTIYF
TGTGCCTGGAGCGCCTCGAAGGGGTCCACCATATATTTT
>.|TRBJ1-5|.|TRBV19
CASSMSGGSNQPQHF
TGTGCCAGTAGTATGTCGGGGGGAAGCAATCAGCCCCAGCATTTT
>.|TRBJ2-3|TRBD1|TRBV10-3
CAVQGGPTDTQYF
TGTGCCGTCCAAGGGGGCCCCACAGATACGCAGTATTTT
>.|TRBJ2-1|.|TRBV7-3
CASSFTAEPDNEQFF
TGTGCCAGCAGCTTTACAGCGGAGCCCGACAATGAGCAGTTCTTC
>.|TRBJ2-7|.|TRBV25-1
CASKGSSGQYF
TGTGCCTCCAAAGGGTCCTCTGGGCAGTACTTC
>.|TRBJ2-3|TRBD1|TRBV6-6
CASSYWNRGDTQYF
TGTGCCAGCAGTTACTGGAACAGGGGAGATACGCAGTATTTT
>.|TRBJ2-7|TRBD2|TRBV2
CASSERWTSGYEQYF
TGTGCCAGCAGTGAGAGGTGGACTAGCGGCTACGAGCAGTACTTC
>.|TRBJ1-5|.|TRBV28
CATDQGQPQHF
TGTGCCACCGACCAAGGTCAGCCCCAGCATTTT
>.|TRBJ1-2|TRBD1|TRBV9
CASSGEQGGIRGYTF
TGTGCCAGCAGCGGCGAACAGGGGGGCATCAGGGGCTACACCTTC
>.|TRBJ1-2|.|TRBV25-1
CASRRGRSYGYTF
TGTGCCAGCAGGCGGGGAAGGAGTTATGGCTACACCTTC
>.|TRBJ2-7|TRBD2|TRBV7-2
CASSLPTSGGYEQYF
TGTGCCAGCAGCTTACCTACTAGCGGGGGCTACGAGCAGTACTTC
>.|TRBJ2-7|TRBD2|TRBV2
CASSERASGSQEQYF
TGTGCCAGCAGTGAGAGGGCTAGCGGGAGTCAAGAGCAGTACTTC
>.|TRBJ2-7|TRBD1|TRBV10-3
CAISPGQGGGYEQYF
TGTGCCATCAGCCCCGGACAGGGTGGCGGGTACGAGCAGTACTTC
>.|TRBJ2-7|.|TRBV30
CAGRGTFAGDEQYF
TGTGCCGGGAGGGGGACCTTTGCGGGGGACGAGCAGTACTTC
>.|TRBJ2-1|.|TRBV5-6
CASSRVQRLGDEQFF
TGTGCCAGCAGCCGAGTACAGCGGCTAGGGGATGAGCAGTTCTTC
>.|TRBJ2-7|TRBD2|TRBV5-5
CASSSTGLAASYEQYF
TGTGCCAGCAGCTCGACGGGACTAGCGGCTTCCTACGAGCAGTACTTC
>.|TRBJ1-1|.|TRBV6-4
CASSRQFGTEAFF
TGTGCCAGCAGTCGTCAGTTTGGCACTGAAGCTTTCTTT
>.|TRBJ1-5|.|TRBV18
CASSPPGNQPQHF
TGTGCCAGCTCACCACCAGGTAATCAGCCCCAGCATTTT
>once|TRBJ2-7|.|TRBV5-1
CASSDGSPPYEQYF
TGCGCCAGCAGCGACGGGTCCCCGCCCTACGAGCAGTACTTC
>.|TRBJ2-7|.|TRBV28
CASSLRQGRYEQYF
TGTGCCAGCAGTCTTCGGCAGGGGAGATACGAGCAGTACTTC
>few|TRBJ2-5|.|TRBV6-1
CASSEGAGQETQYF
TGTGCCAGCAGTGAAGGGGCAGGCCAAGAGACCCAGTACTTC